This T cell receptor beta chain is drawn from a study of T cell responses to AZD1222 COVID-19 vaccine (dated by TCRdb to the early 2020s). A note on the overall study: AZD1222 recipients whose second dose came at about 4 weeks and those whose second dose came at about 12 weeks were combined into one group, since spike-specific TCR depth and breadth did not differ between the two schedules. Trial participants were enrolled into age subgroups of 18-55, 56-69 and 70-plus years, which contained roughly 140, 27 and 60 TCR-sequenced participants, respectively. TCR sequencing covered fewer than 250 trial participants: about 210 given two doses of AZD1222 and 26 given two doses of MenACWY control vaccine. Broad study findings and their caveats: In the small 56-69-year group, the increase in depth fell short of significance, most likely because of low power. Conclusions about previously exposed vaccinees are limited, since just 6 or 7 AZD1222 recipients were seropositive for SARS-CoV-2 at baseline. Nearly half of unique spike-specific TCRs reportedly recognized epitopes outside regions mutated in the B.1.351 and B.1.1.7 variants. After two AZD1222 doses, both the breadth and the depth of spike-specific TCRs were significantly higher than at day 0 and than in MenACWY recipients. Participants were mostly white British, with more females than males. The authors suggested clonal diversity may have been underestimated. Vaccine-associated CD4 TCRs spanned the whole spike protein, with dominant responses in regions 160-218 and 743-854. Because no day 14 peak-response samples were available, repertoires were characterized only after the peak T cell response.

CDR1 is given as SGHRS and CDR2 as YFSETQ, both from the germline V gene. The CDR3 sequence holds 15 residues, the cysteine and phenylalanine included. Kept here is only the CDR3 DNA, which spans 45 bases and is read in frame from base 1. The junction carries 12 bases between V and J, which are trimmed by 1 base and 2 bases respectively. The meaning of the sample's time point label: baseline before first vaccination. Vaccinee samples came from UK trials COV001 and COV002, including a single-blind randomized controlled phase 2/3 trial of AZD1222 (ChAdOx1 nCoV-19) in healthy adults. For TCRbeta chain sequencing, PBMC samples were collected from trial participants at day 0 and at day 28 after the second dose. In regard to this clone: The antigen this receptor binds is unknown. Per-nucleotide qualities are absent, and no much larger clonotype sits a single base away.

The CDR3 regions of human TCRbeta chains were analyzed by immunosequencing. Regarding the original processing steps: Repertoire TCRs were checked for matches against a reference library of SARS-CoV-2-specific TCRs that had been generated using the MIRA antigen-specificity platform. Breadth was defined as the fraction of unique TCRs that were SARS-CoV-2-associated, and depth was defined as the fraction of total T cells that were SARS-CoV-2-associated. Each spike-specific TCR was assigned to its reactive spike region and to a CD4 or CD8 class using the MIRA data. Log10-transformed breadth and depth values were compared by one-way ANOVA with Sidak's multiple comparisons tests. This immuneACCESS table, as held by TCRdb, lists in-frame sequences with V and J called but not all clones. Of the missing ones, under half trace to an unresolved V gene in checked studies; the others have no known cause. The DNA was the basis for D and trimming; V, J and clone size are from that table. The sample table records 90,000 to 110,000 clones; over 80% of these occur just once. In total, the top ten clones hold approximately 7.9% of the sample.

The chain is encoded by TRBV5-1 joined to TRBJ2-5; perhaps TRBD1 is the D gene, with 6 bases matching. The sample was peripheral blood, taken on day 0 of AZD1222 vaccination. This receptor was taken from an adult in good health. The DNA sequence is TGCGCCAGCAGCTTGCAGGGGACCGCACAAGAGACCCAGTACTTC. This yields the protein CASSLQGTAQETQYF.